The 25 T cell receptor beta chains in this list originate from one sample, sequenced in a study of blood T cell repertoires in COVID-19. Method: immunoSEQ multiplex PCR; TCRdb's copy keeps in-frame clones and lacks some. The sample holds about 140,000 clones; over 70% are singletons and the top ten take 3% to 4.5%. Sequenced sample: peripheral blood. Receptors originate from a man aged 65 to 79 who had recovered from COVID-19.

This chain joins TRBV3-1 (or the pseudogene TRBV3-2) and TRBJ2-7; perhaps TRBD1 as D (6 bases). The CDR3 has 19 residues. Germline V CDR1 and CDR2: LGHDT, YNNKEL (reference sequence). V dropped 1 base and J dropped 0 bases, with 22 bases sitting between them. The CDR3 reads CASSQVAPRLGTPSYEQYF. The CDR3 nucleotides read TGTGCCAGCAGCCAAGTCGCCCCAAGACTCGGGACACCCTCCTACGAGCAGTACTTC.

In DNA, the CDR3 is TGTGCCAGCAGTTGGTCTCTAGCGATCGAGCAGTACTTC. It specifies CASSWSLAIEQYF. The rearrangement links TRBV12-3 or TRBV12-4 to TRBJ2-7; weak D call: TRBD2 (6 bases). With 4 bases removed from V and 6 bases from J, the gap between germline ends came to 13 bases. The CDR3 loop spans 13 amino acids.

The CDR3 spells CASSTPSTDTQYF. The CDR3 DNA follows: TGTGCCAGCAGTACTCCCTCCACAGATACGCAGTATTTT. The genes are TRBV6-5 and TRBJ2-3; D call uncertain. Germline CDR1 reads MNHEY; CDR2 reads SVGAGI. Trimming stripped 5 bases from V and 2 bases from J, with 8 bases between. This CDR3 is 13 amino acids long.

This clone has a handful of counts. The chain couples TRBV10-3 to TRBJ2-5; 10 nucleotides line up with TRBD2. There are 17 residues in the CDR3. In germline, CDR1 is ENHRY, CDR2 SYGVKD. V shed 0 bases, J shed 4 bases, and the junction held 8 bases outside the gene matches. The CDR3 loop is CAISESGLAGVGETQYF. CDR3 DNA: TGTGCCATCAGTGAGTCTGGTCTAGCGGGAGTCGGAGAGACCCAGTACTTC.

This clone was recorded once. CDR3: CASSTGFGYGYTF. CDR3 nucleotides: TGTGCCAGCAGTACAGGTTTTGGCTATGGCTACACCTTC. The chain is built from TRBV12-3 or TRBV12-4 and TRBJ1-2; tentative D call: TRBD1 (5 bases). The CDR3 is 13 amino acids. V gave up 5 bases and J gave up 4 bases, with 11 bases separating them.

The chain is built from TRBV6-5 and TRBJ1-5, with D possibly being TRBD1 (5 bases). There are 14 residues in the CDR3. Germline assignment: CDR1 MNHEY and CDR2 SVGAGI. Trimming took 8 bases from V and 2 from J, leaving 13 bases between them. The CDR3: CASWSPRGNQPQHF. CDR3 in DNA: TGTGCCAGCTGGAGTCCCAGGGGCAATCAGCCCCAGCATTTT.

This clone was seen more than once but under ten times. The V and J genes are TRBV6-2 or TRBV6-3 and TRBJ2-5; D is perhaps TRBD2 (6 bases). In germline, CDR1 is MNHEY, CDR2 SVGEGT. V was pared by 2 bases and J by 4 bases, with 14 bases between. This CDR3 is 15 amino acids long. CDR3 DNA sequence: TGTGCCAGCAGTTACCAAGGAGGGGCGGGAGAGACCCAGTACTTC. It is translated as CASSYQGGAGETQYF.

The V call is TRBV6-1, the J call TRBJ2-2; 11 bases fit TRBD2. CDR1 and CDR2 from the germline V gene are MNHNS and SASEGT. The CDR3 contains 16 residues. Germline trimming cut 4 bases from V and 7 bases from J; bases unmatched to any gene: 8. This CDR3 reads CASSGGTSGWDGELFF. The CDR3 region has the DNA TGTGCCAGCAGTGGTGGGACTAGCGGCTGGGACGGGGAGCTGTTTTTT.

V gene TRBV9 combines with J gene TRBJ2-2; 9 bases agree with TRBD1. Germline CDR1 reads SGDLS; CDR2 reads YYNGEE. The CDR3 spans 13 residues. Trimming took 3 bases from V and 12 from J; bases not matched to a gene: 6. The CDR3 reads CASSDPGTGKLFF. CDR3 in DNA: TGTGCCAGCAGCGATCCCGGGACAGGGAAGCTGTTTTTT.

V and J are TRBV7-3 and TRBJ2-2; 8 nucleotides agree with TRBD1. Trimming cost V 5 bases and J 0 bases; bases outside gene matches: 11. This CDR3 comprises 18 residues. Germline V CDR1 and CDR2: SGHTA, FQGTGA. CDR3 bases: TGTGCCAGCAGCCCCCTTCTAAAGACAGGGGCGAACACCGGGGAGCTGTTTTTT. Translated, it gives CASSPLLKTGANTGELFF.

The chain is built from TRBV7-9 and TRBJ2-1; no clear D. From germline, CDR1 is SEHNR and CDR2 FQNEAQ (reference sequence). CDR3 size: 14 residues. Trimming removed 5 bases from V and 2 bases from J, with 10 bases in between. This CDR3 reads CASSPPTAYNEQFF. CDR3 bases: TGTGCCAGCAGCCCCCCCACAGCCTACAATGAGCAGTTCTTC.

The J gene is TRBJ2-1, the V gene TRBV19, with no clear D. The V gene's germline CDR1 is LNHDA and CDR2 SQIVND (reference sequence). The CDR3 length is 13 residues. The V end was cut by 1 base, the J end by 9 bases, with 10 bases between. This CDR3 is CASSIVEHPEQFF. DNA of the CDR3: TGTGCCAGTAGTATAGTCGAGCATCCTGAGCAGTTCTTC.

This clone showed up many times. The chain carries TRBV18 and TRBJ2-7; TRBD2 agrees at 8 bases. Germline CDR1 and CDR2: KGHSH and LQKENI. This CDR3 spans 15 amino acids. The V gene end was trimmed by 3 bases and the J gene end by 0 bases; junction bases not matched to a gene: 4. The CDR3, as DNA: TGTGCCAGCTCACCCATAGCGGGGAGCTCCTACGAGCAGTACTTC. As protein: CASSPIAGSSYEQYF.

The rearrangement links TRBV14 to TRBJ2-1; tentatively, D is TRBD2 (7 bases). From germline, CDR1 is SGHDN and CDR2 FVKESK. The CDR3 totals 15 residues. Trimming shortened V by 2 bases and J by 6 bases, and 14 bases separated the two germline ends. The CDR3 sequence is CASSQLWGGANEQFF. The CDR3 DNA follows: TGTGCCAGCAGCCAATTGTGGGGGGGGGCCAATGAGCAGTTCTTC.

The genes are TRBV29-1 and TRBJ2-7; no clear D gene. The CDR3 totals 14 residues. Looked up from germline, CDR1 is SQVTM and CDR2 is ANQGSEA. The V and J ends lost 5 bases and 6 bases respectively, with 20 bases between them. Here the CDR3 DNA reads TGCAGCGTTAGTCGGAGTAACCCGGCTCCCGAGCAGTACTTC. Translating it yields CSVSRSNPAPEQYF.

V usage is TRBV5-6 and J usage is TRBJ1-2, with a possible D match to TRBD1 (5 bases). The CDR3 spans 13 residues. Trimming took off 0 bases at V and 6 bases at J, with 9 bases between the two ends. The germline gives CDR1 SGHDT, CDR2 YYEEEE. The CDR3 DNA reads as TGTGCCAGCAGCTTGGGGCAGGGTCATGGCTACACCTTC. Translated: CASSLGQGHGYTF.

The rearrangement uses TRBV7-9 and TRBJ2-1; 11 bases line up with TRBD2. V shed 1 base and J 0 bases; nucleotides not matched to a gene: 5. Germline V gene lookup returns CDR1 SEHNR and CDR2 FQNEAQ (reference sequence). CDR3 size: 18 residues. The DNA for the CDR3 is TGTGCCAGCAGCTTAGGGACTAGCGGGTTGTACTCCTACAATGAGCAGTTCTTC. This codes for CASSLGTSGLYSYNEQFF.

This clone was observed many times. The CDR3, as DNA: TGTGCCTGGTCGACAGGGCTCAGCACAGATACGCAGTATTTT. It specifies CAWSTGLSTDTQYF. The J gene is TRBJ2-3, the V gene TRBV30, with 7 bases matching TRBD1. The CDR3 runs 14 residues. The V gene end was trimmed by 5 bases and the J gene end by 0 bases; junction bases not matched to a gene: 5. From germline, CDR1 is GTSNPN and CDR2 SVGIG (reference sequence). Full variable domain (outside the CDR3, taken from reference TRBV30 and TRBJ2-3): SQTIHQWPATLVQPVGSPLSLECTVEGTSNPNLYWYRQAAGRGLQLLFYSVGIGQISSEVPQNLSASRPQDRQFILSSKKLLLSDSGFYLCAWSTGLSTDTQYFGPGTRLTVL.

The chain links TRBV5-1 to TRBJ2-2; 12 nucleotides line up with TRBD2. V lost 0 bases, J lost 6 bases, and 3 bases stayed unmatched. The CDR3 extends over 16 amino acids. The germline V gene encodes CDR1 SGHRS and CDR2 YFSETQ. The CDR3 sequence is CASSLAGTSGPGELFF. The CDR3 nucleotides are TGCGCCAGCAGCTTGGCCGGGACTAGCGGGCCCGGGGAGCTGTTTTTT.

The rearrangement joins TRBV27 to TRBJ2-2; D possibly corresponds to TRBD1 (6 bases). The V end was cut by 3 bases, the J end by 7 bases, with 18 bases between. The CDR3 is 16 amino acids. Germline CDR1 is MNHEY and CDR2 is SMNVEV (reference sequence). The CDR3 DNA reads TGTGCCAGCAGTTTTGGGGGTACAGGGAATCACGGGGAGCTGTTTTTT. Its protein product is CASSFGGTGNHGELFF.

With regard to this clone: The same CDR3 can be traced to other DNA sequences in this sample. This rearrangement joins TRBV7-3 to TRBJ2-3; 10 nucleotides match TRBD2. The junction had 2 bases not matched to a gene; V was cut back by 3 bases and J by 2 bases. CDR3 length: 15 residues. From germline, CDR1 is SGHTA and CDR2 FQGTGA. CDR3 coding DNA: TGTGCCAGCAGCTTTCTAGCGGGAGACACAGATACGCAGTATTTT. This codes for CASSFLAGDTDTQYF.

This chain links TRBV9 with TRBJ2-2, with 9 bases that match TRBD2. With 3 bases clipped from V and 7 bases from J, the junction kept 7 bases outside the gene matches. CDR1 is SGDLS, CDR2 YYNGEE, per germline. CDR3 size: 15 residues. For the CDR3, the DNA is TGTGCCAGCAGCGGTAGCGGGAGCGGTTACGGGGAGCTGTTTTTT. Protein product: CASSGSGSGYGELFF.

The chain combines TRBV28 with TRBJ2-5; D may be TRBD2 (5 bases). This CDR3 comprises 14 residues. With 4 bases removed from V and 5 bases from J, the gap between germline ends came to 14 bases. CDR1 and CDR2 (germline): MDHEN, SYDVKM. CDR3 sequence reads: CASSSEDSEETQYF. Written as DNA, the CDR3 is TGTGCCAGCAGTTCCGAGGACTCTGAGGAGACCCAGTACTTC.

This clone was counted a few times. This rearrangement joins TRBV3-1 (or the pseudogene TRBV3-2) to TRBJ2-3; 9 positions agree with TRBD2. V was pared by 1 base and J by 5 bases, with 10 bases of the junction left unmatched. The CDR3 has 17 residues. Germline V CDR1 and CDR2: LGHDT, YNNKEL (reference sequence). The CDR3 nucleotides read TGTGCCAGCAGCCAAGGTATCAATAGCGGGAGTAGAGATACGCAGTATTTT. Its translation is CASSQGINSGSRDTQYF.

The chain joins TRBV3-1 (or the pseudogene TRBV3-2) to TRBJ2-7; 9 bases match TRBD2. This CDR3 has 15 amino acids. Germline assignment: CDR1 LGHDT and CDR2 YNNKEL (reference sequence). With 5 bases clipped from V and 4 bases from J, the junction kept 9 bases outside the gene matches. CDR3 sequence (DNA): TGTGCCAGCAGCTTCCAGACTAGCGGCAGTTACGAGCAGTACTTC. Protein: CASSFQTSGSYEQYF.